These 14 T cell receptor beta chains were all obtained from the same sample, sequenced in a study of cytomegalovirus exposure and HLA in healthy donors. PCR employed 60 Vbeta and 13 Jbeta primers. Generated by immunoSEQ multiplex PCR, the TCRdb table keeps only in-frame clones and is missing some. The table for this sample gives 150,000 to 200,000 clones. The sequenced sample consisted of PBMCs. The receptors shown here come from a man between 25 and 39 years old in good health and CMV-seronegative.

The chain combines TRBV4-3 with TRBJ1-5; TRBD1 matches 7 bases. The CDR3 extends over 16 amino acids. Per germline, CDR1 LGHNA and CDR2 YSLEER. After removal of 3 bases from V and 4 bases from J, the junction contained 9 bases not matched to a gene. This CDR3 reads CASSQVLMDRNQPQHF. The DNA of the CDR3 is TGCGCCAGCAGCCAGGTTCTTATGGACAGGAATCAGCCCCAGCATTTT.

The gene calls are TRBV6-5 and TRBJ2-7, with 7 nucleotides matching TRBD1. Germline CDR1 and CDR2: MNHEY and SVGAGI. The CDR3 spans 15 residues. Unmatched junction bases numbered 7, after V lost 1 base and J lost 4 bases. DNA for the CDR3: TGTGCCAGCAGTTACTTAGGGGGCACTTCTTACGAGCAGTACTTC. This encodes CASSYLGGTSYEQYF.

The chain joins TRBV10-3 to TRBJ1-3; weak D call: TRBD1 (6 bases). Per the germline V gene, CDR1 is ENHRY and CDR2 is SYGVKD. V dropped 0 bases and J dropped 0 bases, with 15 bases sitting between them. The CDR3 runs to 18 residues. Here the CDR3 DNA reads TGTGCCATCAGTGAGTCGCTTGAGGGGGGGAACTCTGGAAACACCATATATTTT. This encodes CAISESLEGGNSGNTIYF.

This rearrangement joins TRBV9 to TRBJ2-7, with 11 bases aligning to TRBD2. Germline-derived CDR1 and CDR2 are SGDLS and YYNGEE. V shed 0 bases and J 3 bases; nucleotides not matched to a gene: 2. This CDR3 has 15 amino acids. The DNA of the CDR3 is TGTGCCAGCAGCGTAGAGACTAGCGGGATCTACGAGCAGTACTTC. Its protein is CASSVETSGIYEQYF.

In the case of this clone: This sample also contains other DNA sequences that code for the same CDR3. The chain joins TRBV13 to TRBJ1-5; TRBD1 is a possible D gene (6 bases). Germline V gene data show CDR1 as PRHDT and CDR2 as FYEKMQ (reference sequence). The CDR3 has 15 residues. Trimming removed 3 bases from V and 0 bases from J, with 9 bases in between. The CDR3 coding sequence is TGTGCCAGCAGCTTGGGGGCAGATAGCAATCAGCCCCAGCATTTT. Translated, it gives CASSLGADSNQPQHF.

This chain uses TRBV6-1 with TRBJ1-2, with 9 bases aligning to TRBD1. Per the germline V gene, CDR1 is MNHNS and CDR2 is SASEGT. With V trimmed by 5 bases and J by 6 bases, 10 bases remained unmatched. CDR3 length equals 15 residues. The CDR3 DNA follows: TGTGCCAGCAGTACGACAGGGGGTCTTCCGAATGGCTACACCTTC. It yields the protein CASSTTGGLPNGYTF.

The genes are TRBV5-4 and TRBJ2-5, with 8 nucleotides matching TRBD2. This CDR3 has 14 amino acids. Germline-derived CDR1 and CDR2 are SGHNT and YYREEE (reference sequence). The trim removed 2 bases at V and 5 bases at J, leaving 5 bases unmatched. CDR3 sequence reads: CASSFFGGAETQYF. CDR3 bases: TGTGCCAGCAGCTTCTTCGGGGGGGCCGAGACCCAGTACTTC.

The chain employs TRBV7-8 and TRBJ2-3, with 8 bases aligning to TRBD2. The CDR3 spans 17 residues. V dropped 5 bases and J dropped 0; count of bases not matched to a gene: 10. CDR1 and CDR2 (germline): SGHVS, FQNEAQ. The DNA for the CDR3 is TGTGCCAGCAGCACCCGGGGGGGGGCAAAAAGCACAGATACGCAGTATTTT. It codes for CASSTRGGAKSTDTQYF.

This sequence joins TRBV7-9 and TRBJ2-1; 13 nucleotides match TRBD2. V trimming: 4 bases; J trimming: 4 bases; junction bases outside the gene matches: 7. Germline CDR1 is SEHNR and CDR2 is FQNEAQ (reference sequence). The CDR3 is 17 amino acids. CDR3 bases: TGTGCCAGCAGCTCTCCACGACTAGCGGGGGGTTACAATGAGCAGTTCTTC. Translation gives CASSSPRLAGGYNEQFF.

Regarding this clone: One end of the junction varies from germline; a read error may be responsible. The J gene is TRBJ1-5, the V gene TRBV5-8, with a tentative D call TRBD1 (5 bases). The CDR3 loop spans 15 amino acids. Germline V gene sequence: CDR1 SGHTS, CDR2 YDEGEE. The CDR3 reads CARSLAGREDQPQHF. Written as DNA, the CDR3 is TGTGCCAGAAGCTTGGCTGGCAGGGAGGATCAGCCCCAGCATTTT.

V and J are TRBV4-1 and TRBJ1-5, with 7 positions matching TRBD1. CDR3 size: 15 residues. Looked up from germline, CDR1 is MGHRA and CDR2 is YSYEKL. V dropped 1 base and J dropped 4; count of bases not matched to a gene: 4. The CDR3 bases are TGCGCCAGCAGCCAAGTGACAGGGAAAAATCAGCCCCAGCATTTT. Protein: CASSQVTGKNQPQHF.

This sequence joins TRBV5-4 and TRBJ2-1; D is undetermined. Trimming left V 0 bases short and J 1 base short, with 8 bases between. The germline CDR1 and CDR2 sequences are SGHNT and YYREEE (reference sequence). CDR3 length equals 15 residues. The CDR3 DNA is TGTGCCAGCAGCTTGGTGTTCCAATCCTACAATGAGCAGTTCTTC. The encoded protein is CASSLVFQSYNEQFF.

This chain joins TRBV4-3 and TRBJ2-7; TRBD1 might be the D (5 bases). With 3 bases removed from V and 2 bases from J, the gap between germline ends came to 11 bases. Germline V gene data show CDR1 as LGHNA and CDR2 as YSLEER. There are 14 residues in the CDR3. The CDR3 nucleotides are TGCGCCAGCAGCCAGGAAGCCAGGGCCTACGAGCAGTACTTC. The encoded protein is CASSQEARAYEQYF.

The chain employs TRBV6-5 and TRBJ1-6; the match to TRBD1 covers 8 bases. Germline V gene sequence: CDR1 MNHEY, CDR2 SVGAGI. Trimming cost V 2 bases and J 9 bases; bases outside gene matches: 9. This CDR3 is built from 16 residues. The CDR3 region is CASSYPSGQGLSPLHF. The CDR3 DNA reads as TGTGCCAGCAGTTACCCCTCCGGACAGGGACTTTCACCCCTCCACTTT.